This TCR beta chain came from a study of T cell responses to AZD1222 COVID-19 vaccine. Study-level background: It was second doses at about 4 or about 12 weeks that were pooled.

Germline V gene lookup returns CDR1 SGHNT and CDR2 YENEEA. Trimming removed 5 bases from V and 2 bases from J, with 16 bases in between. This CDR3 contains 16 residues. Study-level points and caveats: Most donors were white British, females outnumbered males, and clonal diversity was possibly underestimated. Repertoires in all cases were sampled only once the peak T cell response had passed. Reportedly, nearly half the spike-specific TCRs target unmutated variant regions.

This clone was counted once. The antigen is unknown. The table came from immunoSEQ multiplex PCR; TCRdb's copy has only in-frame clones and leaves some out. In the table there are about 76,000 clones, roughly 90% of which are singletons. The input for sequencing was peripheral blood, taken on day 0 of AZD1222 vaccination. The chain has TRBV11-3 and TRBJ2-1, with D tentatively TRBD2 (6 bases). The clonotype was recovered from an adult in good health. DNA of the CDR3: TGTGCCAGCAGCGGGTTCCGGGTAGCGGCCTACAATGAGCAGTTCTTC. Translation: CASSGFRVAAYNEQFF.